One and the same sample provided the 21 T cell receptor beta chains below, sequenced in a study of blood T cell repertoires in COVID-19. The assay was immunoSEQ multiplex PCR, and TCRdb's table has in-frame clones only and misses some. In the table there are about 61,000 clones, over 75% of which are singletons. Material: peripheral blood. The source is a human donor in a cohort sampled during active COVID-19.

The CDR3 spells CASSFTGAHQPQHF. In DNA form, the CDR3 reads TGTGCCAGCAGTTTTACAGGGGCTCATCAGCCCCAGCATTTT. This chain uses TRBV5-6 with TRBJ1-5; 7 positions match TRBD1. The germline V gene encodes CDR1 SGHDT and CDR2 YYEEEE. The CDR3 is made up of 14 amino acids. The V and J ends lost 5 bases and 5 bases, in that order; junction bases with no gene match: 7.

This chain links TRBV6-5 with TRBJ1-2; 7 nucleotides align to TRBD1. V lost 6 bases and J lost 0; bases outside the gene matches: 7. In germline, CDR1 is MNHEY, CDR2 SVGAGI. The CDR3 is 15 residues long. The CDR3 loop reads CASSQTGAANYGYTF. Written as DNA, the CDR3 is TGTGCCAGCAGCCAAACAGGGGCAGCTAACTATGGCTACACCTTC.

This clone came up once. V is TRBV3-1 (or the pseudogene TRBV3-2) and J is TRBJ2-7, with a tentative D call TRBD2 (5 bases). The CDR3 loop spans 19 amino acids. Germline loops: CDR1 LGHDT, CDR2 YNNKEL (reference sequence). Trimming shortened V by 1 base and J by 1 base, and 23 bases separated the two germline ends. The CDR3 DNA reads TGTGCCAGCAGCCAAGGGGAGTTCCCCCCATCTCCATCTTCCTACGAGCAGTACTTC. This encodes CASSQGEFPPSPSSYEQYF.

The chain couples TRBV6-5 to TRBJ1-5; a weak D match, TRBD1 (6 bases). The CDR3 extends over 15 amino acids. V lost 6 bases to trimming and J lost 5 bases, with 17 bases between them. The germline gives CDR1 MNHEY, CDR2 SVGAGI. Here the CDR3 reads CASRAQQGSYQPQHF. DNA of the CDR3: TGTGCCAGCAGAGCCCAGCAGGGGAGTTATCAGCCCCAGCATTTT.

V and J are TRBV5-6 and TRBJ2-7, with 14 bases identical to TRBD2. Germline-derived CDR1 and CDR2 are SGHDT and YYEEEE. The CDR3 extends over 15 amino acids. J gave up 3 bases and V 3 bases, and 2 bases lay outside the gene matches. The CDR3 here is CASSWGLAGDYEQYF. The CDR3 bases are TGTGCCAGCAGCTGGGGACTAGCGGGAGACTACGAGCAGTACTTC.

The chain links TRBV7-9 to TRBJ2-7; 7 positions match TRBD1. This CDR3 region has 14 residues. Trimming cost V 5 bases and J 5 bases; bases outside gene matches: 9. Per the germline V gene, CDR1 is SEHNR and CDR2 is FQNEAQ (reference sequence). The CDR3 DNA reads as TGTGCCAGCAGCGCCCAGAACAGGGGCGACGAGCAGTACTTC. Translated, it gives CASSAQNRGDEQYF. Combining the CDR3 with reference TRBV7-9 and TRBJ2-7 gives the whole variable domain DTGVSQNPRHKITKRGQNVTFRCDPISEHNRLYWYRQTLGQGPEFLTYFQNEAQLEKSRLLSDRFSAERPKGSFSTLEIQRTEQGDSAMYLCASSAQNRGDEQYFGPGTRLTVT.

V and J are TRBV20-1 and TRBJ2-7; TRBD2 is a possible D gene (5 bases). The V gene's germline CDR1 is DFQATT and CDR2 SNEGSKA (reference sequence). The CDR3 has 10 residues. V shed 8 bases and J shed 6 bases, with 11 bases lying between them. CDR3 nucleotides: TGCAGTCGGAGGATTATCGAGCAGTACTTC. Its protein product is CSRRIIEQYF.

CDR3 sequence (DNA): TGTGCCAGCAGTGAAGCGGTAGGAGGTAACTACGAGCAGTACTTC. Amino acids: CASSEAVGGNYEQYF. The V call is TRBV6-1, the J call TRBJ2-7; possibly TRBD2 for D (5 bases). The ends were cut back, 0 bases at V and 3 bases at J, with 12 bases in the middle. Germline V gene data show CDR1 as MNHNS and CDR2 as SASEGT. The CDR3 totals 15 residues.

The rearrangement joins TRBV7-3 to TRBJ2-1, with 9 bases fitting TRBD2. This CDR3 is 20 amino acids long. V lost 1 base, J lost 5 bases, and 18 bases stayed unmatched. In germline, CDR1 is SGHTA, CDR2 FQGTGA. The CDR3 loop is CASSLNSLAQIGGGDNEQFF. The CDR3 DNA sequence: TGTGCCAGCAGCTTAAACTCTCTAGCCCAGATTGGCGGGGGGGACAATGAGCAGTTCTTC.

The J gene is TRBJ2-3, the V gene TRBV5-1; D is uncertain. Germline lookup yields CDR1 SGHRS and CDR2 YFSETQ. This CDR3 has 16 residues. The V and J ends lost 0 bases and 0 bases respectively, with 11 bases between them. The CDR3 loop reads CASSLGTVLSTDTQYF. The CDR3 DNA reads TGCGCCAGCAGCTTGGGAACGGTTCTCAGCACAGATACGCAGTATTTT. The variable domain in full, completed from reference TRBV5-1 and TRBJ2-3, reads KAGVTQTPRYLIKTRGQQVTLSCSPISGHRSVSWYQQTPGQGLQFLFEYFSETQRNKGNFPGRFSGRQFSNSRSEMNVSTLELGDSALYLCASSLGTVLSTDTQYFGPGTRLTVL.

The chain recombines TRBV12-3 or TRBV12-4 with TRBJ1-1; no clear D. This CDR3 spans 12 amino acids. Trimming stripped 4 bases from V and 11 bases from J, with 14 bases between. The CDR3 DNA reads as TGTGCCAGCAGTTCCCCCCTCGCGTGGGCTTTCTTT. Translating gives CASSSPLAWAFF.

The rearrangement uses TRBV19 and TRBJ2-1; D might be TRBD2 (6 bases). CDR3 length: 14 amino acids. Germline CDR1 reads LNHDA; CDR2 reads SQIVND (reference sequence). Trimming removed 2 bases at V and 9 bases at J, with 14 bases between. The DNA for the CDR3 is TGTGCCAGTAGTATAAAAGGAGGGATTCCTGAGCAGTTCTTC. This translates into CASSIKGGIPEQFF.

The CDR3 loop is CASSQGQAAEAFF. Written as DNA, the CDR3 is TGTGCCAGCAGCCAAGGACAGGCGGCTGAAGCTTTCTTT. The V gene is TRBV13, the J gene TRBJ1-1; 7 bases fit TRBD1. The CDR3 consists of 13 residues. CDR1 PRHDT and CDR2 FYEKMQ come from the germline V gene (reference sequence). Trimming took 5 bases from V and 6 from J; bases not matched to a gene: 6.

This rearrangement joins TRBV12-3 or TRBV12-4 to TRBJ1-1, with D hard to call. V lost 3 bases and J 1 base, leaving 6 bases between the germline ends. The CDR3 extends over 13 amino acids. CDR3 amino acids: CASSFGRNTEAFF. DNA of the CDR3: TGTGCCAGCAGTTTTGGGAGGAACACTGAAGCTTTCTTT.

This rearrangement joins TRBV9 to TRBJ1-1; no reliable D call. The CDR3 covers 12 residues. Trimming pared 4 bases from V and 11 bases from J, leaving 15 bases between. In germline, CDR1 is SGDLS, CDR2 YYNGEE. The CDR3 DNA sequence: TGTGCCAGCAGCCCCGGAGACCGACGGGCTTTCTTT. The encoded protein is CASSPGDRRAFF.

The chain has TRBV6-6 and TRBJ2-3, with a weak D call TRBD2 (5 bases). Germline CDR1 MNHNY, CDR2 SVGAGI (reference sequence). V dropped 6 bases and J dropped 3 bases, with 16 bases sitting between them. The CDR3 has 15 residues. CDR3 region: CASRQSGRGTDTQYF. Written as DNA, the CDR3 is TGTGCCAGCAGGCAATCCGGCCGGGGAACAGATACGCAGTATTTT.

This chain uses TRBV7-2 with TRBJ2-2; 9 positions match TRBD2. The CDR3 is 16 residues long. Losses at the gene ends were 1 base for V and 1 base for J; bases not matched to a gene: 1. CDR1 is SGHTA and CDR2 is FQGNSA in the germline V gene. CDR3 sequence (DNA): TGTGCCAGCAGCTTAGGACTAGCGGTGAACACCGGGGAGCTGTTTTTT. It translates to CASSLGLAVNTGELFF.

V is TRBV9 and J is TRBJ2-3; 8 nucleotides match TRBD2. Per the germline V gene, CDR1 is SGDLS and CDR2 is YYNGEE. The trim removed 0 bases at V and 4 bases at J, leaving 4 bases unmatched. The CDR3 extends over 15 amino acids. CDR3 nucleotides: TGTGCCAGCAGCGTAGAGGCGGGAGGCCCAGATACGCAGTATTTT. Its protein product is CASSVEAGGPDTQYF.

CDR3 DNA: TGTGCCAGCAGCCGAGCAGGACAGGGTAAGGAAGGCGGCTACACCTTC. As protein: CASSRAGQGKEGGYTF. This sequence joins TRBV3-1 (or the pseudogene TRBV3-2) and TRBJ1-2, with 8 bases fitting TRBD1. Germline-derived CDR1 and CDR2 are LGHDT and YNNKEL (reference sequence). V lost 4 bases and J lost 8; bases outside the gene matches: 15. The CDR3 is 16 residues long.

The chain combines TRBV13 with TRBJ1-3; possibly TRBD1 for D (5 bases). The CDR3 is 15 residues long. CDR1 and CDR2 from the germline V gene are PRHDT and FYEKMQ (reference sequence). Trimming pared 4 bases from V and 0 bases from J, leaving 10 bases between. CDR3 protein: CASSSGHYSGNTIYF. DNA of the CDR3: TGTGCCAGCAGCTCCGGACATTACTCTGGAAACACCATATATTTT.

This sequence joins TRBV13 and TRBJ2-7, with 9 bases that match TRBD2. The V gene end was trimmed by 7 bases and the J gene end by 5 bases; junction bases not matched to a gene: 6. Germline V CDR1 and CDR2: PRHDT, FYEKMQ (reference sequence). The CDR3 sequence is 13 residues long. The CDR3 nucleotides read TGTGCCAGCACCCCTAGCGGGGCCCACGAGCAGTACTTC. Translation: CASTPSGAHEQYF.